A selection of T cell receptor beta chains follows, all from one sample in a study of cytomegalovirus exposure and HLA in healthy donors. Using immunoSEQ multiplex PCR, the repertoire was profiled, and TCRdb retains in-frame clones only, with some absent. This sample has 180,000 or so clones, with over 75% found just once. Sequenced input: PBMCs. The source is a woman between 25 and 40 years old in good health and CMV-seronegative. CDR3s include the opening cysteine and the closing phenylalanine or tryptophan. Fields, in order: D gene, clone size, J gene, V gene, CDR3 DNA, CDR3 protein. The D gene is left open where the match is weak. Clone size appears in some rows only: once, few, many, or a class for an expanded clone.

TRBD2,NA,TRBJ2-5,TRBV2,TGTGCCAGCACTTTAGCGGGGGAGGGGGAGACCCAGTACTTC,CASTLAGEGETQYF
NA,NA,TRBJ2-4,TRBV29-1,TGCAGCGGCGTCATGAAGGAGGGGGCCTCACAGTACTTC,CSGVMKEGASQYF
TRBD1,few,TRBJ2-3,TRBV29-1,TGCAGCGTCCTCCGGACAGGGGGTTCAGATACGCAGTATTTT,CSVLRTGGSDTQYF
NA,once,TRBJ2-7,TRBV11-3,TGTGCCAGCAGCTTGGGCCCCGCCTTCGAGCAGTACTTC,CASSLGPAFEQYF
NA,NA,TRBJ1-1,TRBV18,TGTGCCAGCTCACCACCCGGGACTTCAAAAGCTTTCTTT,CASSPPGTSKAFF
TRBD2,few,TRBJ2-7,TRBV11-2,TGTGCCAGCAGCTTAGGTCACGGACTAGCGAACCACGAGCAGTACTTC,CASSLGHGLANHEQYF
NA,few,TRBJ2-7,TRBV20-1,TGCAGTGCTAGAGATGACAGAGAGCAGTACTTC,CSARDDREQYF
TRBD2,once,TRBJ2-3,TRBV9,TGTGCCAGCATGGCTAGCGGGGGAACAGATACGCAGTATTTT,CASMASGGTDTQYF
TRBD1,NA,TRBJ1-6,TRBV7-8,TGTGCCAGCAGCTTACGGGAGACAGGGTATAATTCACCCCTCCACTTT,CASSLRETGYNSPLHF
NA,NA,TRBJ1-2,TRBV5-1,TGCGCCAGCAGCTTGGGAGCCGGGGGAGGGAGCTATGGCTACACCTTC,CASSLGAGGGSYGYTF
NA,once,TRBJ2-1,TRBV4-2,TGTGCCAGCAGCCAAGATATGGCGGGGCTCGAGTACAATGAGCAGTTCTTC,CASSQDMAGLEYNEQFF
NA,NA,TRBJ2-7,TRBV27,TGTGCCAGCAGTCCCGGACAACGCTACGAGCAGTACTTC,CASSPGQRYEQYF
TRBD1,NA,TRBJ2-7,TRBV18,TGTGCCAGCTCACCACCGGCAGGGGGACGAAACCACTACGAGCAGTACTTC,CASSPPAGGRNHYEQYF
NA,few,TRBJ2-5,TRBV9,TGTGCCAGCAGCGTAGGGGCAGGGGAAGAGACCCAGTACTTC,CASSVGAGEETQYF
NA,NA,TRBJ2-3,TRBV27,TGTGCCAGCAGTTTGTTATTTCCCCCGACAGATACGCAGTATTTT,CASSLLFPPTDTQYF
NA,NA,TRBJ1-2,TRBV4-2,TGTGCCAGCAGCCAAGATCTATTCCAGGAAGCTAACTATGGCTACACCTTC,CASSQDLFQEANYGYTF
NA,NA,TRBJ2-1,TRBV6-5,TGTGCCAGCAGTGAAAATCTCGGGGCGGGGCAGCAGTTCTTC,CASSENLGAGQQFF
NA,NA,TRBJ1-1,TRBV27,TGTGCCAGCAGAGCAGGGTTTAATAGGAACACTGAAGCTTTCTTT,CASRAGFNRNTEAFF
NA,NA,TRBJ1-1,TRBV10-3,TGTGCCATCAACCGACAGGTCGACACTGAAGCTTTCTTT,CAINRQVDTEAFF
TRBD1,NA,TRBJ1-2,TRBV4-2,TGTGCCAGCAGCCAAGAAGGAGGCGGGACAGTTTACTATGGCTACACCTTC,CASSQEGGGTVYYGYTF
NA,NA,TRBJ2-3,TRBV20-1,TGCAGTGCTGGCGGGACAGATACGCAGTATTTT,CSAGGTDTQYF
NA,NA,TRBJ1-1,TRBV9,TGTGCCAGCAGCGATAGGGGCCCGAACACTGAAGCTTTCTTT,CASSDRGPNTEAFF
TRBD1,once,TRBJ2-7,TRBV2,TGTGCCGGCAGCGGACAGGTCTTAAACGAGCAGTACTTC,CAGSGQVLNEQYF
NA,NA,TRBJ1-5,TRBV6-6,TGTGCCAGCAGTGACAGGACTTATCAGCCCCAGCATTTT,CASSDRTYQPQHF
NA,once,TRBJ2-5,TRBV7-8,TGTGCCAGCAGCATCGGGACTGTCCAAGAGACCCAGTACTTC,CASSIGTVQETQYF
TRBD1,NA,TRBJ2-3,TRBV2,TGTGCCAGCAGAAGACAGGGCCTTCAAGATACGCAGTATTTT,CASRRQGLQDTQYF
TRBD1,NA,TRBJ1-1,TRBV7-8,TGTGCCAGCAGCTTAGTGGGACAGGGAGAAGCTTTCTTT,CASSLVGQGEAFF
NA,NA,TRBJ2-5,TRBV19,TGTGCCAGTAGGATGAAGGGGGGGGCTGAGACCCAGTACTTC,CASRMKGGAETQYF